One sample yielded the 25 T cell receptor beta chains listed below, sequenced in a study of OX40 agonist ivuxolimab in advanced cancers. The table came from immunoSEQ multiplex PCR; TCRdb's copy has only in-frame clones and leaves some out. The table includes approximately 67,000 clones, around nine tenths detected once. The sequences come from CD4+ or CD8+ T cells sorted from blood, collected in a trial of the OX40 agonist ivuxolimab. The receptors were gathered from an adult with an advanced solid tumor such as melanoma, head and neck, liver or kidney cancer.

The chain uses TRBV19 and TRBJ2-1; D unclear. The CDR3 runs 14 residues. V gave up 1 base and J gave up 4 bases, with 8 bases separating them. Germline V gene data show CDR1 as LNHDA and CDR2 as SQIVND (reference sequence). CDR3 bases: TGTGCCAGTAGTATAGTTGGGCCATACAATGAGCAGTTCTTC. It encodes CASSIVGPYNEQFF. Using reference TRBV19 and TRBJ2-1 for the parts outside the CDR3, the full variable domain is DGGITQSPKYLFRKEGQNVTLSCEQNLNHDAMYWYRQDPGQGLRLIYYSQIVNDFQKGDIAEGYSVSREKKESFPLTVTSAQKNPTAFYLCASSIVGPYNEQFFGPGTRLTVL.

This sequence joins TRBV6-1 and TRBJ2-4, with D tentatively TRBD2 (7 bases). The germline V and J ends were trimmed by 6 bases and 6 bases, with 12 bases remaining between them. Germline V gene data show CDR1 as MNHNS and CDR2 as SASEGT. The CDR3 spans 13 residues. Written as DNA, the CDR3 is TGTGCCAGCAGCTACAGGGAGGGAAACATTCAGTACTTC. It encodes CASSYREGNIQYF.

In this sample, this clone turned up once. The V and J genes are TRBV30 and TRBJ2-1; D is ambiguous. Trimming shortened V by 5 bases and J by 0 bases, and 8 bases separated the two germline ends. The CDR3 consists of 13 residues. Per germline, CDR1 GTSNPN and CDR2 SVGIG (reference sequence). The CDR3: CAWAPSSYNEQFF. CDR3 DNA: TGTGCCTGGGCCCCGAGCTCCTACAATGAGCAGTTCTTC.

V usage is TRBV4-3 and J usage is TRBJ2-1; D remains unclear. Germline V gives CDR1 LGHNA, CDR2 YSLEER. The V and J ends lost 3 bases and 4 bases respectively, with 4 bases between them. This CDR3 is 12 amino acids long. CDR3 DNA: TGCGCCAGCAGCCACAGATACAATGAGCAGTTCTTC. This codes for CASSHRYNEQFF.

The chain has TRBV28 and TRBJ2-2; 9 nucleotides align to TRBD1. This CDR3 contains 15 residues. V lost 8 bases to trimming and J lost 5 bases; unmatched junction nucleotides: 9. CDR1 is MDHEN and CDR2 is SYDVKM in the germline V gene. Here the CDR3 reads CASGDRGWDTGELFF. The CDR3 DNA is TGTGCCAGCGGCGACAGGGGGTGGGATACCGGGGAGCTGTTTTTT.

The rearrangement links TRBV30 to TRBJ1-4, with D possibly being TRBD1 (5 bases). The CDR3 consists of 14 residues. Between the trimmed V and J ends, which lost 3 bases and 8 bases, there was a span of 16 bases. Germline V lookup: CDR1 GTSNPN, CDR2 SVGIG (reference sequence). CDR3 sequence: CAWRDTGDREKLFF. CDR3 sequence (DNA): TGTGCCTGGAGGGATACAGGAGATCGGGAAAAACTGTTTTTT.

The CDR3 DNA sequence: TGTGCCAGCAGCTTTAGGGGAAGCACTGAAGCTTTCTTT. Amino acids: CASSFRGSTEAFF. The J gene is TRBJ1-1, the V gene TRBV5-4; weak D call: TRBD1 (5 bases). Germline lookup yields CDR1 SGHNT and CDR2 YYREEE (reference sequence). The CDR3 consists of 13 residues. V was cut by 2 bases and J by 4 bases, with 9 bases left in between.

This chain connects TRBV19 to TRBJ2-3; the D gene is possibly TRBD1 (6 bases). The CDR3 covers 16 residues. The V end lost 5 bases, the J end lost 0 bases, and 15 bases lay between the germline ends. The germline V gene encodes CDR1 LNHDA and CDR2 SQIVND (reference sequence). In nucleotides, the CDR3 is TGTGCCAGTAGTGCCACGCTGGGGACAAGCACAGATACGCAGTATTTT. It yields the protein CASSATLGTSTDTQYF.

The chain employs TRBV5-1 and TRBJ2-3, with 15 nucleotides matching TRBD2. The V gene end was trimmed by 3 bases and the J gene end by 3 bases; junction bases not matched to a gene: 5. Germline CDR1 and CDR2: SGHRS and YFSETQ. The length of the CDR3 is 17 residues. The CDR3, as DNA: TGCGCCAGCAGCTCCGGGACTAGCGGGAGGCGTACAGATACGCAGTATTTT. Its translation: CASSSGTSGRRTDTQYF.

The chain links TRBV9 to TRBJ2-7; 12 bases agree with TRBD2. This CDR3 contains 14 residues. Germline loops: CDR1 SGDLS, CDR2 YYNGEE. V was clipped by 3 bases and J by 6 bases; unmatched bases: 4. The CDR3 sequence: CASSAGLAGLEQYF. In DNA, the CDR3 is TGTGCCAGCAGCGCCGGACTAGCGGGGCTCGAGCAGTACTTC.

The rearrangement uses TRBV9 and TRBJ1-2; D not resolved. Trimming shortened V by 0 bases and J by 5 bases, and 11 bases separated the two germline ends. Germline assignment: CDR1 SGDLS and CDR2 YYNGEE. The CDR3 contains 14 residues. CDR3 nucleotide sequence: TGTGCCAGCAGCGTAGATCTGGACGGGTATGGCTACACCTTC. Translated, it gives CASSVDLDGYGYTF.

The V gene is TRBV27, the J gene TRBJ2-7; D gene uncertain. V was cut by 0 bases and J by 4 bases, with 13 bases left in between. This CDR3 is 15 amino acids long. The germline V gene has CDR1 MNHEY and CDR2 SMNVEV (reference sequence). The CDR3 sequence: CASSLSWETVYEQYF. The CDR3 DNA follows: TGTGCCAGCAGTTTATCTTGGGAAACGGTGTACGAGCAGTACTTC.

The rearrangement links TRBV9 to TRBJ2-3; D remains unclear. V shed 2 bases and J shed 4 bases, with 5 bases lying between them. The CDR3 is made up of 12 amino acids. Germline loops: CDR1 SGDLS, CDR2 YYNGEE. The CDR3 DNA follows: TGTGCCAGCAGCGTCTATTCAGATACGCAGTATTTT. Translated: CASSVYSDTQYF.

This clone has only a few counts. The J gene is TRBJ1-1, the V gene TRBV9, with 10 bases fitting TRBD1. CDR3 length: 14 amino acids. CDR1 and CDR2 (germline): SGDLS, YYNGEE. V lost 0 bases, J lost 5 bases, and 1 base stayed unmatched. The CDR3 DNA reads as TGTGCCAGCAGCGTAGGGACAGGGGGGACTGAAGCTTTCTTT. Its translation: CASSVGTGGTEAFF.

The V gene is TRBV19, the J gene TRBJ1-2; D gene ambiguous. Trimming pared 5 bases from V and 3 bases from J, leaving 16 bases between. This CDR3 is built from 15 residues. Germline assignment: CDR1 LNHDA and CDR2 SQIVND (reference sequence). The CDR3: CASSPSRSYYYGYTF. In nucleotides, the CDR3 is TGTGCCAGTAGTCCGTCAAGAAGTTACTACTATGGCTACACCTTC.

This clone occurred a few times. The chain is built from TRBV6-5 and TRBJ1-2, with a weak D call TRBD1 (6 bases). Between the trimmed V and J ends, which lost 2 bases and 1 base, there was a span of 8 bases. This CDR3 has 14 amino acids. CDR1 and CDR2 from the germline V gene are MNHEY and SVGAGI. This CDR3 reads CASSYGRGNYGYTF. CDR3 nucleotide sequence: TGTGCCAGCAGTTACGGCAGGGGTAACTATGGCTACACCTTC.

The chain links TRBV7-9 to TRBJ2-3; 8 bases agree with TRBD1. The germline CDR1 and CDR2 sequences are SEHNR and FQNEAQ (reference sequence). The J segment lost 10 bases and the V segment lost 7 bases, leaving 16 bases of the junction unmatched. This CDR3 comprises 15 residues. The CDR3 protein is CASTPVQGVVAAQYF. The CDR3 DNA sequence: TGTGCCAGCACCCCTGTACAGGGGGTTGTAGCAGCGCAGTATTTT. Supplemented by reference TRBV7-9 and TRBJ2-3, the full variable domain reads DTGVSQNPRHKITKRGQNVTFRCDPISEHNRLYWYRQTLGQGPEFLTYFQNEAQLEKSRLLSDRFSAERPKGSFSTLEIQRTEQGDSAMYLCASTPVQGVVAAQYFGPGTRLTVL.

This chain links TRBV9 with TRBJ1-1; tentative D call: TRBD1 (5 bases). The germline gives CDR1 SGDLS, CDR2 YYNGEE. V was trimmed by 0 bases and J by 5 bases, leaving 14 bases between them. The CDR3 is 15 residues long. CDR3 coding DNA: TGTGCCAGCAGCGTAGATGGGGGAAGTGTGACTGAAGCTTTCTTT. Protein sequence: CASSVDGGSVTEAFF.

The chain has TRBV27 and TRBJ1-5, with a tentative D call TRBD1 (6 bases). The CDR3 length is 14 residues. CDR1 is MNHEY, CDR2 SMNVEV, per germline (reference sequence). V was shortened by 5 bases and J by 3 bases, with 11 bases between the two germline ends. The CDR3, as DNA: TGTGCCAGCAGTCAACAGGGATTCAATCAGCCCCAGCATTTT. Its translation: CASSQQGFNQPQHF.

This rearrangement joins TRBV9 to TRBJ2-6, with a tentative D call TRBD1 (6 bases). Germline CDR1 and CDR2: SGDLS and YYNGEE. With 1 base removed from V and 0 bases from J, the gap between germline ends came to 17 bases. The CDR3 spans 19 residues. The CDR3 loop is CASSVHRNRVGSGANVLTF. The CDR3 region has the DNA TGTGCCAGCAGCGTACATCGAAACAGGGTAGGCTCTGGGGCCAACGTCCTGACTTTC.

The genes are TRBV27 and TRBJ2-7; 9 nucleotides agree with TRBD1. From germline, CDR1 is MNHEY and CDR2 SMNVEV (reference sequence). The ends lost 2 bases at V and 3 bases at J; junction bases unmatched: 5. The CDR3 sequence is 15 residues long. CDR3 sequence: CASSLIGTGHYEQYF. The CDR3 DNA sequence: TGTGCCAGCAGTTTAATCGGGACAGGGCACTACGAGCAGTACTTC.

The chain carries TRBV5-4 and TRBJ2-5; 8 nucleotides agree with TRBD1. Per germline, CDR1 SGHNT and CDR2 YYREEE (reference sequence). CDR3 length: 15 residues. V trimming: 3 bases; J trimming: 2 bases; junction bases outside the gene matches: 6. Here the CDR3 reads CASSYPTGAQETQYF. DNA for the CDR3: TGTGCCAGCAGCTACCCGACAGGGGCTCAAGAGACCCAGTACTTC.

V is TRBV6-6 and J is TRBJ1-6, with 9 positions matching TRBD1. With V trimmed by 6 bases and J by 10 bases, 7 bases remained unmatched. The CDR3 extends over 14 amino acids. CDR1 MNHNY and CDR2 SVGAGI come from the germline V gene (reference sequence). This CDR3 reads CASRKTGGGSPLHF. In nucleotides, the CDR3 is TGTGCCAGCAGGAAAACAGGGGGCGGGTCACCCCTCCACTTT.

The CDR3 protein is CASSLSTTEAFF. Written as DNA, the CDR3 is TGTGCCAGTAGCCTGTCAACCACTGAAGCTTTCTTT. The rearrangement links TRBV19 to TRBJ1-1; D remains ambiguous. Germline V gene lookup returns CDR1 LNHDA and CDR2 SQIVND (reference sequence). The CDR3 runs to 12 residues. The V and J ends lost 6 bases and 4 bases respectively, with 9 bases between them.

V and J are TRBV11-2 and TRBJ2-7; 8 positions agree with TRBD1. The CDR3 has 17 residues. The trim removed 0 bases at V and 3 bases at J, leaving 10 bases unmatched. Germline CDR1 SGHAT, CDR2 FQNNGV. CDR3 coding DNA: TGTGCCAGCAGCTTAGAAGCTTGGGACAGGTTTAACTACGAGCAGTACTTC. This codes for CASSLEAWDRFNYEQYF.